The T cell receptor (beta chain) described here comes from a study of blood T cell repertoires in COVID-19. Study information: The cDNA or gDNA used as material had been derived from T cells, B-cell-depleted T cells, or PBMCs.

The protocol was immunoSEQ multiplex PCR, while the TCRdb copy is restricted to in-frame clones and leaves out a portion. The sample has about 140,000 clones; over 80% are singletons. This clone was found a few times. Sequencing was done on a sample of peripheral blood. This TCR was sampled from a man aged 60 to 75 with active or convalescent COVID-19.

In DNA, the CDR3 is TGCGCCAGCAGCTTGGATATGGGAGGCTTCTATGGCTACACCTTC. This sequence encodes CASSLDMGGFYGYTF. This chain connects TRBV5-1 to TRBJ1-2; D is unresolved. The V gene lost 0 bases and the J gene lost 4 bases, with 13 bases spanning the gap. The CDR3 extends over 15 amino acids. Germline loops: CDR1 SGHRS, CDR2 YFSETQ.